This TCR beta chain was profiled in a study of blood T cells in healthy people across ages. This clonotype was detected only a few times. Its antigen remains unknown. Notes on the study in general: Diversity of TCR beta per million T cells declined in a roughly linear way with age.

With a J-beta primer mix and a sample-barcoded 5' primer, a second PCR ran roughly 6 to 11 cycles. Every single cDNA molecule received a tag from a template-switch adaptor with 12 random nucleotides. TCRdb re-called the 5' RACE reads with MiXCR, one entry per CDR3 protein. Of some 1.5 million distinct CDR3 sequences detected, 28% appear once; the ten largest clones hold roughly 8.2%. The CDR3 spans 14 residues. Trimming left V 2 bases short and J 7 bases short, with 15 bases between. Germline V gives CDR1 SGHRS, CDR2 YFSETQ. The TCR was taken from a woman in her twenties or thirties in good health. The sequenced sample consisted of blood. The chain uses TRBV5-1 and TRBJ2-5; perhaps TRBD1 as D (5 bases). The CDR3 nucleotides read TGCGCCAGCAGCTTCTCGACAGTGGCAAGGACCCAGTACTTC. This translates into CASSFSTVARTQYF. Complete variable domain (other parts from reference TRBV5-1 and TRBJ2-5): KAGVTQTPRYLIKTRGQQVTLSCSPISGHRSVSWYQQTPGQGLQFLFEYFSETQRNKGNFPGRFSGRQFSNSRSEMNVSTLELGDSALYLCASSFSTVARTQYFGPGTRLLVL.